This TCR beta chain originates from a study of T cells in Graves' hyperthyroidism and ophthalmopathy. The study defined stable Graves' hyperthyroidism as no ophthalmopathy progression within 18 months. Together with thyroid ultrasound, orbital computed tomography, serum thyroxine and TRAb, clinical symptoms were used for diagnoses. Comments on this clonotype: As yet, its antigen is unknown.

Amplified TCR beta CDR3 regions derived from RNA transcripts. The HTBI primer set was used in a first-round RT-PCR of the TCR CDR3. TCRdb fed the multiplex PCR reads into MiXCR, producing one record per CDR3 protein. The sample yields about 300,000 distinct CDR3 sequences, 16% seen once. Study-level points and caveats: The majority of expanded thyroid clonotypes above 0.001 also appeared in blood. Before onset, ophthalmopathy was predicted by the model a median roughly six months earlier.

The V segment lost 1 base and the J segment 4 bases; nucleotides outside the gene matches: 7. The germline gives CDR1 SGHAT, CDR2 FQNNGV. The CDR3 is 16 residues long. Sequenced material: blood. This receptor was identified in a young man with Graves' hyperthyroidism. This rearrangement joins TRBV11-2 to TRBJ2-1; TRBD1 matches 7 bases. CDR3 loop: CASSLAGTAPYNEQFF. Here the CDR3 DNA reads TGTGCCAGCAGCTTAGCCGGGACAGCGCCTTACAATGAGCAGTTCTTC. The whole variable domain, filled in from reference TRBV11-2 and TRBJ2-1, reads EAGVAQSPRYKIIEKRQSVAFWCNPISGHATLYWYQQILGQGPKLLIQFQNNGVVDDSQLPKDRFSAERLKGVDSTLKIQPAKLEDSAVYLCASSLAGTAPYNEQFFGPGTRLTVL.